This T cell receptor (beta chain) was profiled in a study of control samples from healthy donors and cancer patients. Some clones are missing from TCRdb's copy, which holds only in-frame ones; the method was immunoSEQ multiplex PCR. This sample has fewer than 200,000 clones, with over 85% found just once. Only one count was recorded for this clone. This CDR3 contains 16 residues. V dropped 5 bases and J dropped 0; count of bases not matched to a gene: 10. Sequencing was performed on blood. The chain is built from TRBV5-3 and TRBJ2-7; 8 bases are shared with TRBD1. TRBV5-3 is flagged as an ORF with uncertain function. The TCR sequence derives from a man in his late teens or twenties in good health. The CDR3 protein is CARRPTGVPSSYEQYF. CDR3 DNA: TGTGCCAGAAGGCCGACAGGGGTCCCGAGCTCCTACGAGCAGTACTTC.